This is a list of T cell receptor beta chains from one sample in a study of cytomegalovirus exposure and HLA in healthy donors. Data came from immunoSEQ multiplex PCR; TCRdb stores just in-frame clones and leaves some out. This table holds 85,000 to 120,000 clones, over 85% found once. Sequenced material: PBMCs. These receptors were obtained from a woman between 18 and 30 years old in good health and CMV-seronegative. Both conserved end residues are part of each CDR3. D genes are given only for firm matches. Expanded clones are given a class, and other clones once, few, many or no size at all.

once	TRBJ2-7	TRBV5-1	NA	TGCGCCAGCAGCTTGGATGGGTTGGCTGGGCCCTACGAGCAGTACTTC	CASSLDGLAGPYEQYF
NA	TRBJ2-3	TRBV14	NA	TGTGCCAGCAGCTCCCTTAACACAGATACGCAGTATTTT	CASSSLNTDTQYF
NA	TRBJ2-7	TRBV30	TRBD2	TGTGCCTCCCGGGGGGGTTCCTACGAGCAGTACTTC	CASRGGSYEQYF
few	TRBJ1-5	TRBV15	TRBD1	TGTGCCACCAGCAGAGCTGGGACAGGGAGCAATCAGCCCCAGCATTTT	CATSRAGTGSNQPQHF
NA	TRBJ1-2	TRBV4-1	NA	TGCGCCAGCAGCCAAGAGGATGAAGGACAGACCGATGGCTATGGCTACACCTTC	CASSQEDEGQTDGYGYTF
NA	TRBJ1-5	TRBV11-2	TRBD1	TGTGCCAGCAGCCCCGACAGGGCTCAGCCCCAGCATTTT	CASSPDRAQPQHF
once	TRBJ2-5	TRBV25-1	NA	TGTGCCAGCAGTGAAAGCACCCGGTACCAAGAGACCCAGTACTTC	CASSESTRYQETQYF
NA	TRBJ1-3	TRBV19	TRBD1	TGTGCCAGTAGACAGGGGTTTGGTGGAAACACCATATATTTT	CASRQGFGGNTIYF
few	TRBJ1-1	TRBV27	NA	TGTGCCAGCAGTGTCCAGGGAATCAACACTGAAGCTTTCTTT	CASSVQGINTEAFF
NA	TRBJ2-2	TRBV9	NA	TGTGCCAGCAGCGTTTTTGCGGGGAGCACCGGGGAGCTGTTTTTT	CASSVFAGSTGELFF
NA	TRBJ1-1	TRBV2	TRBD1	TGTGCCAGCAGTCAACAACAGGGGGTCACTGAAGCTTTCTTT	CASSQQQGVTEAFF
once	TRBJ1-2	TRBV4-1	TRBD1	TGCGCCAGCAGCCAAGTCGGGACAGGGGGCCTGCGCGGCTACACCTTC	CASSQVGTGGLRGYTF
NA	TRBJ2-7	TRBV4-1	TRBD1	TGCGCCAGCAGCCAAGATAGGGGGCCGTCCAGGGACGAGCAGTACTTC	CASSQDRGPSRDEQYF